These T cell receptor beta chains were read from a single sample in a study of T cells in localized non-small cell lung cancer. Only in-frame clones appear in the TCRdb table, and some are missing; sequencing was by immunoSEQ multiplex PCR. Among about 59,000 clones, around 90% were seen once, and the ten largest hold about 20%. The sequences come from peripheral blood, collected before any cancer treatment. The receptors shown here come from a man aged 40 to 70 with stage I squamous cell lung carcinoma. The CDR3 runs from the conserved cysteine through the conserved F or W. D genes are given only for firm matches. Clone sizes are given selectively: once, few, many, or a class where the clone is expanded.

CDR3 protein | CDR3 DNA | V gene | clone size | J gene | D gene
CASSYGVNQPQHF | TGTGCCAGCAGTTACGGGGTCAATCAGCCCCAGCATTTT | TRBV6-5 | . | TRBJ1-5 | .
CASSSPEGRRTPYEQYF | TGTGCCAGCAGCTCACCAGAGGGACGGAGGACACCCTACGAGCAGTACTTC | TRBV11-2 | . | TRBJ2-7 | .
CASSILRQVLKGAFF | TGTGCCAGTAGTATTCTCAGGCAAGTACTTAAGGGAGCTTTCTTT | TRBV19 | . | TRBJ1-1 | .
CASTSGQPPHEQYF | TGTGCCAGTACCTCGGGACAACCCCCCCACGAGCAGTACTTC | TRBV19 | . | TRBJ2-7 | .
CASSLVQGGEQYF | TGTGCCAGCAGCTTGGTACAGGGAGGCGAGCAGTACTTC | TRBV5-4 | . | TRBJ2-7 | .
CASSPRPTGAYNEQFF | TGTGCCAGCTCACCACGGCCGACCGGAGCATACAATGAGCAGTTCTTC | TRBV18 | . | TRBJ2-1 | .
CASSAPRGQGGSDQPQHF | TGTGCCAGCAGCGCACCGCGGGGCCAGGGAGGTTCGGATCAGCCCCAGCATTTT | TRBV7-2 | . | TRBJ1-5 | .
CASSLAVVGNEFF | TGTGCCAGCAGCTTAGCCGTCGTGGGGAATGAGTTCTTC | TRBV7-9 | . | TRBJ2-1 | .
CASSLGTASNEKLFF | TGCGCCAGCAGCTTGGGGACAGCCTCTAATGAAAAACTGTTTTTT | TRBV5-1 | . | TRBJ1-4 | .
CASSQDVAPGNEQFF | TGCGCCAGCAGCCAAGATGTCGCCCCCGGCAATGAGCAGTTCTTC | TRBV4-3 | . | TRBJ2-1 | .
CASSTRRGSYEQYF | TGTGCCAGTAGTACGAGACGGGGGAGCTACGAGCAGTACTTC | TRBV19 | . | TRBJ2-7 | .
CSARGEETQYF | TGCAGTGCTAGAGGGGAGGAGACCCAGTACTTC | TRBV20-1 | . | TRBJ2-5 | .
CASSTGPVGGIITYEQYF | TGTGCCAGTAGTACGGGACCGGTTGGGGGGATTATCACCTACGAGCAGTACTTC | TRBV19 | . | TRBJ2-7 | .
CASSNGSGTSPSEQYF | TGCGCCAGCAGCAATGGGTCCGGGACTAGTCCCTCCGAGCAGTACTTC | TRBV10-1 | . | TRBJ2-7 | TRBD2
CASSQDREVVGYGYTF | TGCGCCAGCAGCCAAGATCGGGAAGTGGTGGGGTATGGCTACACCTTC | TRBV4-1 | . | TRBJ1-2 | .
CASATEGSNQPQHF | TGTGCCAGCGCAACAGAGGGTAGCAATCAGCCCCAGCATTTT | TRBV2 | . | TRBJ1-5 | .
CASTRAAGYNEQFF | TGTGCCAGTACCCGGGCCGCGGGGTACAATGAGCAGTTCTTC | TRBV25-1 | . | TRBJ2-1 | .
CAWRTGGWGQPQHF | TGTGCCTGGAGAACAGGGGGCTGGGGACAGCCCCAGCATTTT | TRBV30 | . | TRBJ1-5 | TRBD1
CASSFRTGRNIQYF | TGTGCCAGCAGCTTTCGGACAGGACGAAACATTCAGTACTTC | TRBV7-2 | . | TRBJ2-4 | TRBD1
CASSATDRGYEQYF | TGTGCCAGCAGCGCAACGGACAGGGGTTACGAGCAGTACTTC | TRBV9 | few | TRBJ2-7 | TRBD1
CASSQRAGESGETQYF | TGCGCCAGCAGCCAACGGGCGGGAGAAAGTGGTGAGACCCAGTACTTC | TRBV4-3 | once | TRBJ2-5 | TRBD2
CSVAKSGASTDTQYF | TGCAGCGTTGCGAAAAGCGGGGCTAGCACAGATACGCAGTATTTT | TRBV29-1 | . | TRBJ2-3 | TRBD2
CASSLTSGRAADQQFF | TGTGCCAGCAGCTTAACAAGCGGGAGGGCCGCGGATCAGCAGTTCTTC | TRBV7-9 | . | TRBJ2-1 | TRBD2
CASSPGTGGKETQYF | TGTGCCAGCAGCCCGGGGACAGGGGGGAAAGAGACCCAGTACTTC | TRBV7-2 | . | TRBJ2-5 | TRBD1
CASSERVAGGQGREQFF | TGTGCCAGCAGTGAACGAGTAGCGGGAGGGCAAGGACGTGAGCAGTTCTTC | TRBV2 | . | TRBJ2-1 | TRBD2
CASSWASGSGEQFF | TGTGCCAGCAGCTGGGCTAGCGGGAGCGGTGAGCAGTTCTTC | TRBV7-2 | . | TRBJ2-1 | TRBD2
CASSPGTSNLKPEQYF | TGTGCCAGCAGCCCCGGGACTAGCAATCTCAAGCCCGAGCAGTACTTC | TRBV5-4 | . | TRBJ2-7 | TRBD2
CASSSPGQANQPQHF | TGTGCCAGCAGTTCTCCGGGACAGGCCAATCAGCCCCAGCATTTT | TRBV28 | once | TRBJ1-5 | TRBD1
CASSSTGWAYEQYF | TGTGCCAGCAGCTCCACAGGGTGGGCCTACGAGCAGTACTTC | TRBV5-4 | . | TRBJ2-7 | .
CASSPGANNEQFF | TGTGCCAGCTCACCAGGAGCAAACAATGAGCAGTTCTTC | TRBV18 | . | TRBJ2-1 | .
CASSLVVGELFF | TGTGCCAGCAGCTTAGTCGTCGGGGAGCTGTTTTTT | TRBV7-2 | once | TRBJ2-2 | .
CASSVAVGDEQYF | TGTGCCAGCAGCGTAGCTGTGGGGGACGAGCAGTACTTC | TRBV9 | . | TRBJ2-7 | .
CSVERPWNTEAFF | TGCAGCGTTGAAAGGCCATGGAACACTGAAGCTTTCTTT | TRBV29-1 | . | TRBJ1-1 | .
CASSPSGYTGELFF | TGTGCCAGCAGCCCGTCGGGTTACACCGGGGAGCTGTTTTTT | TRBV7-2 | . | TRBJ2-2 | .
CASSSRNNQPQHF | TGTGCCAGTAGTAGCAGGAATAATCAGCCCCAGCATTTT | TRBV19 | few | TRBJ1-5 | .
CASSPIQPLRGAFF | TGCGCCAGCAGCCCAATTCAGCCCCTCAGGGGAGCTTTCTTT | TRBV5-1 | once | TRBJ1-1 | .
CASSYSNPTKETQYF | TGTGCCAGCAGTTACTCGAATCCGACTAAAGAGACCCAGTACTTC | TRBV6-5 | . | TRBJ2-5 | .
CASSSGQGSHEQYF | TGTGCCAGCAGCTCAGGACAGGGGTCCCACGAGCAGTACTTC | TRBV5-6 | . | TRBJ2-7 | TRBD1
CASSSYGTGAYNEQFF | TGTGCCAGCAGCTCTTACGGGACAGGGGCTTACAATGAGCAGTTCTTC | TRBV13 | . | TRBJ2-1 | TRBD1
CAWSRRQGGTQPQHF | TGTGCCTGGAGCCGTCGACAGGGGGGGACTCAGCCCCAGCATTTT | TRBV30 | . | TRBJ1-5 | TRBD1
CASSLGPGVTIAGANVLTF | TGTGCCAGCAGCTTAGGACCAGGGGTAACAATCGCTGGGGCCAACGTCCTGACTTTC | TRBV7-9 | . | TRBJ2-6 | .
CASRRGGMGDTQYF | TGTGCCAGCAGACGGGGGGGAATGGGAGATACGCAGTATTTT | TRBV14 | . | TRBJ2-3 | TRBD2
CSVELWDRDQETQYF | TGCAGCGTTGAACTGTGGGACAGGGATCAAGAGACCCAGTACTTC | TRBV29-1 | . | TRBJ2-5 | TRBD1
CASSYSGTTNQPQHF | TGTGCCAGCAGTTACTCGGGGACCACCAATCAGCCCCAGCATTTT | TRBV6-5 | . | TRBJ1-5 | .
CAWQGTNEKLFF | TGTGCCTGGCAGGGAACTAATGAAAAACTGTTTTTT | TRBV30 | few | TRBJ1-4 | .
CASSQTGQLGAGELFF | TGTGCCAGCAGCCAAACAGGGCAGCTGGGTGCCGGGGAGCTGTTTTTT | TRBV7-9 | . | TRBJ2-2 | .
CATSVDRVGQNIQYF | TGTGCCACCAGTGTCGACAGGGTGGGGCAAAACATTCAGTACTTC | TRBV15 | . | TRBJ2-4 | TRBD1
CAIKTSAGNEQFF | TGTGCCATCAAGACTAGCGCCGGGAATGAGCAGTTCTTC | TRBV10-3 | once | TRBJ2-1 | TRBD2
CASSPTGKETQYF | TGTGCCAGCAGTCCAACGGGGAAAGAGACCCAGTACTTC | TRBV28 | . | TRBJ2-5 | .
CASSPGQGRTGANVLTF | TGTGCCAGCAGCCCGGGACAGGGGAGGACTGGGGCCAACGTCCTGACTTTC | TRBV7-3 | . | TRBJ2-6 | TRBD1
CASSLGVAGDFAGELFF | TGTGCCAGCAGCTTAGGGGTAGCGGGAGATTTCGCCGGGGAGCTGTTTTTT | TRBV13 | . | TRBJ2-2 | TRBD2
CASSERGRSGNTIYF | TGTGCCAGCAGTGAAAGGGGCCGCTCTGGAAACACCATATATTTT | TRBV6-1 | . | TRBJ1-3 | .
CASELAGGARSEQFF | TGTGCCTCAGAGCTAGCGGGAGGGGCGCGGAGTGAGCAGTTCTTC | TRBV10-3 | . | TRBJ2-1 | TRBD2
CAWSGTSGGTGELFF | TGTGCCTGGAGCGGGACTAGCGGGGGCACCGGGGAGCTGTTTTTT | TRBV30 | . | TRBJ2-2 | TRBD2
CASSPGLAYDNEQFF | TGTGCCAGCAGCCCGGGACTAGCGTACGACAATGAGCAGTTCTTC | TRBV7-2 | once | TRBJ2-1 | TRBD2
CAWGLRGGGEKLFF | TGTGCCTGGGGCCTCAGGGGAGGAGGTGAAAAACTGTTTTTT | TRBV30 | . | TRBJ1-4 | .
CASSPGTGMSEKLFF | TGTGCCAGCAGTCCCGGGACAGGGATGTCTGAAAAACTGTTTTTT | TRBV11-2 | . | TRBJ1-4 | TRBD1
CASSPYTLTSDPSYNEQFF | TGTGCCAGCAGTCCTTACACTCTGACTAGCGACCCCTCCTACAATGAGCAGTTCTTC | TRBV28 | . | TRBJ2-1 | TRBD2
CASAPNRDFLYEQYF | TGTGCCAGCGCACCCAACCGGGACTTTCTGTACGAGCAGTACTTC | TRBV7-2 | . | TRBJ2-7 | .
CASSQIQGADTQYF | TGTGCCAGCAGCCAAATACAGGGAGCAGATACGCAGTATTTT | TRBV14 | . | TRBJ2-3 | .